This TCR beta chain emerged from a study of cytomegalovirus exposure and HLA in healthy donors. Findings and caveats of the study: Sequencing likely caused a cluster of highly shared sequence variants.

The CDR3 covers 14 residues. The germline gives CDR1 MDHEN, CDR2 SYDVKM. The PCR contained 60 Vbeta and 13 Jbeta primers. Assay used: immunoSEQ multiplex PCR; TCRdb lists only in-frame clones, some missing. The sample contains tens of thousands of clones, roughly 79% of which appear only once. As regards this clone: Its matching antigen is unknown. The junction differs from germline at one of its ends, possibly a read error.

The chain uses TRBV28 and TRBJ2-6, with D perhaps matching TRBD2 (5 bases). The sequenced sample was PBMCs. This clonotype originated in a man aged 50 or older in good health and CMV-seronegative. The CDR3 spells CASRGFPGANVLTF. DNA for the CDR3: TGTGCCAGCCGGGGATTCCCTGGCGCCAACGTCCTGACTTTC.